This TCR beta chain was found in a study of blood T cell repertoires in COVID-19. Overall study: Both acute and convalescent COVID-19 samples were obtained from the United States, Italy and Spain. In each case, the material was cDNA or gDNA derived from T cells, B-cell-depleted T cells, or PBMCs.

Trimming pared 7 bases from V and 1 base from J, leaving 4 bases between. This CDR3 comprises 11 residues. Germline CDR1 is SNHLY and CDR2 is FYNNEI. In the study's own analysis: Amplification from reference gene primers served as the basis for estimated nucleated cell counts. Here immunoSEQ multiplex PCR was the method, and the copy in TCRdb shows in-frame clones only, minus some. V, J and clone size were drawn from that table, and D and trimming were deduced from the DNA. The table lists 100,000 to 150,000 clones, around 83% of them singletons. Sequenced input: peripheral blood. The clonotype originates from a man aged 80 or over with active or convalescent COVID-19. V is TRBV2 and J is TRBJ1-1; D is undetermined. For the CDR3, the DNA is TGTGCCAGCACGGGGAACACTGAAGCTTTCTTT. As protein: CASTGNTEAFF.